This T cell receptor (beta chain) was identified in a study of blood T cell repertoires in COVID-19. In the study overall: T cells, B-cell-depleted T cells, or PBMCs supplied cDNA or gDNA.

Germline lookup yields CDR1 SGHDT and CDR2 YYEEEE. The CDR3 loop spans 13 amino acids. The ends lost 3 bases at V and 3 bases at J; junction bases unmatched: 3. Source study methods: Researchers report that nucleated cell counts were estimated from reference gene primer amplification. The table came from immunoSEQ multiplex PCR; TCRdb's copy has only in-frame clones and leaves some out. V and J calls and clone size follow that table, whereas D and trimming were derived from the DNA. This table holds hundreds of thousands of clones, 70% to 90% found once. The gene calls are TRBV5-6 and TRBJ2-7, with 7 bases matching TRBD1. This TCR was recovered from a woman between 18 and 29 years old with acute or convalescent COVID-19. The sequencing sample was made of peripheral blood. The CDR3 is CASSSGQIYEQYF. The DNA for the CDR3 is TGTGCCAGCAGCTCGGGACAGATCTACGAGCAGTACTTC.